One sample yielded the 25 T cell receptor beta chains listed below, sequenced in a study of vaccination and CD4 T cells after COVID-19. Stated treatment: approximately 10-day PBMC culture with coronavirus spike peptide pools or control peptides (ViraFEST assay). For these receptors, no antigen is known. Sequencing of DNA taken from cultured CD4+ T cells relied on the Oncomine TCR Beta short-read assay. TCRdb re-analysed the PCR reads in MiXCR, keeping a single row per CDR3 protein. The sample contains fewer than 9,500 distinct CDR3 sequences, about 59% of which appear only once. The specimen sequenced was CD4+ T cells from blood, cultured in vitro. The receptor set was obtained from a human donor who had recovered from COVID-19.

V usage is TRBV30 and J usage is TRBJ1-2, with no clear D. The CDR3 is 13 amino acids. Germline V gene data show CDR1 as GTSNPN and CDR2 as SVGIG (reference sequence). The ends were cut back, 4 bases at V and 2 bases at J, with 11 bases in the middle. CDR3 nucleotide sequence: TGTGCCTGGACCTCGGATCGGAACTATGGCTACACCTTC. Translation: CAWTSDRNYGYTF.

Remarks on this clonotype: One end of the junction is discordant with germline, which a read error may explain. The V call is TRBV7-9, the J call TRBJ2-7; TRBD1 matches at 7 bases. CDR3 size: 14 residues. The germline V gene has CDR1 SEHNR and CDR2 FQNEAQ (reference sequence). In DNA, the CDR3 is TGCGCCAGCAGCTGGGACAGCAGCCCCTACGAGCAGTACTTC. Protein sequence: CASSWDSSPYEQYF.

V usage is TRBV7-3 and J usage is TRBJ2-7, with TRBD1 matching 8 bases. Germline CDR1 and CDR2: SGHTA and FQGTGA. J lost 5 bases, V lost 0 bases, and 12 bases had no gene match. The CDR3 is 17 residues long. Here the CDR3 reads CASSLTGQGLGLHEQYF. DNA for the CDR3: TGTGCCAGCAGCTTAACCGGACAGGGTTTGGGCCTACACGAGCAGTACTTC. The complete variable domain, with remaining parts taken from reference TRBV7-3 and TRBJ2-7, reads GAGVSQTPSNKVTEKGKYVELRCDPISGHTALYWYRQSLGQGPEFLIYFQGTGAADDSGLPNDRFFAVRPEGSVSTLKIQRTERGDSAVYLCASSLTGQGLGLHEQYFGPGTRLTVT.

The CDR3 nucleotides read TGTGCCATCAGTGAGTCGCGGACAGGGGGCTACGAGCAGTACTTC. This encodes CAISESRTGGYEQYF. V and J are TRBV10-3 and TRBJ2-7, with 10 bases matching TRBD1. Germline trimming cut 0 bases from V and 3 bases from J; bases unmatched to any gene: 2. Germline CDR1 reads ENHRY; CDR2 reads SYGVKD. There are 15 residues in the CDR3.

V gene TRBV15 combines with J gene TRBJ1-6; possible D gene TRBD1, 5 bases. Germline V lookup: CDR1 LNHNV, CDR2 YYDKDF (reference sequence). There are 13 residues in the CDR3. Trimming left V 5 bases short and J 14 bases short, with 16 bases between. CDR3 in amino acids: CATSGDQSEALHF. CDR3 in DNA: TGTGCCACCAGCGGGGACCAATCCGAGGCCCTCCACTTT.

V and J are TRBV2 and TRBJ1-5; D might be TRBD1 (6 bases). This CDR3 has 14 residues. The V end lost 8 bases, the J end lost 0 bases, and 11 bases lay between the germline ends. The germline V gene has CDR1 SNHLY and CDR2 FYNNEI. The CDR3 protein is CASSGQLSNQPQHF. The DNA of the CDR3 is TGTGCCAGCTCCGGACAGCTTAGCAATCAGCCCCAGCATTTT.

The CDR3 region has the DNA TGTGCCAGTAAAATTGGCCAGGCGAACACTGAAGCTTTCTTT. This translates into CASKIGQANTEAFF. The J gene is TRBJ1-1, the V gene TRBV19; D gene uncertain. The ends were cut back, 7 bases at V and 1 base at J, with 13 bases in the middle. Germline V lookup: CDR1 LNHDA, CDR2 SQIVND (reference sequence). This CDR3 spans 14 amino acids.

The chain joins TRBV6-1 to TRBJ2-1; no definite D call. Deletions cut 7 bases from V and 9 bases from J, with 10 bases between. In germline, CDR1 is MNHNS, CDR2 SASEGT. This CDR3 spans 11 amino acids. The CDR3 loop is CASTLKAEQFF. The CDR3 DNA sequence: TGTGCCAGCACCCTCAAAGCTGAGCAGTTCTTC.

The genes are TRBV9 and TRBJ1-1; 8 bases map to TRBD1. The CDR3 contains 15 residues. Germline values: CDR1 SGDLS, CDR2 YYNGEE. V shed 3 bases and J 1 base; nucleotides not matched to a gene: 5. The CDR3 loop reads CASSAEGTGNTEAFF. CDR3 nucleotide sequence: TGTGCCAGCAGCGCTGAGGGGACAGGGAACACTGAAGCTTTCTTT.

This chain joins TRBV27 and TRBJ2-3, with D hard to call. Trimming removed 5 bases from V and 4 bases from J, with 10 bases in between. This CDR3 contains 13 residues. Germline CDR1 and CDR2: MNHEY and SMNVEV (reference sequence). Here the CDR3 DNA reads TGTGCCAGCAGTCTAACCCCCCCAGATACGCAGTATTTT. Translated: CASSLTPPDTQYF.

The chain uses TRBV19 and TRBJ2-3; 14 bases are a match to TRBD2. Germline values: CDR1 LNHDA, CDR2 SQIVND (reference sequence). This CDR3 region has 16 residues. V was clipped by 6 bases and J by 3 bases; unmatched bases: 5. CDR3 sequence reads: CASRTSGGAATDTQYF. In DNA form, the CDR3 reads TGTGCCAGTAGGACTAGCGGGGGGGCCGCGACAGATACGCAGTATTTT.

The rearrangement joins TRBV29-1 to TRBJ1-1, with D tentatively TRBD1 (5 bases). CDR1 SQVTM and CDR2 ANQGSEA come from the germline V gene. Trimming took off 5 bases at V and 7 bases at J, with 14 bases between the two ends. This CDR3 has 12 amino acids. CDR3 DNA: TGCAGCGTTATGAAGGCGGGGGTTGAAGCTTTCTTT. It is translated as CSVMKAGVEAFF.

The chain recombines TRBV5-1 with TRBJ2-1; 8 bases fit TRBD2. After removal of 0 bases from V and 15 bases from J, the junction contained 11 bases not matched to a gene. Germline V gives CDR1 SGHRS, CDR2 YFSETQ. CDR3 length: 14 amino acids. The CDR3 DNA follows: TGCGCCAGCAGCTTGGACACACCGGGACTAGAGGGGTTCTTC. It specifies CASSLDTPGLEGFF.

This clonotype appeared a few times. The chain employs TRBV6-5 and TRBJ1-1, with D perhaps TRBD1 (5 bases). The CDR3 is 13 residues long. V gave up 0 bases and J gave up 11 bases, with 13 bases separating them. Germline V gene data show CDR1 as MNHEY and CDR2 as SVGAGI. CDR3 sequence reads: CASSYSGTNDAFF. DNA for the CDR3: TGTGCCAGCAGTTACTCGGGGACGAACGACGCTTTCTTT.

This clonotype qualifies as medium-sized. This sequence joins TRBV7-6 and TRBJ1-3; D is unclear. Per the germline V gene, CDR1 is SGHVS and CDR2 is FNYEAQ. The V end was cut by 5 bases, the J end by 4 bases, with 6 bases between. CDR3 size: 12 residues. The CDR3, as DNA: TGTGCCAGCAGCCAACAAGGAAACACCATATATTTT. Translating gives CASSQQGNTIYF.

This clonotype has a single count. An end of the junction does not agree with germline; a read error may underlie this. The V gene is TRBV11-2, the J gene TRBJ2-1; 9 nucleotides line up with TRBD2. The CDR3 runs 15 residues. Germline V gene lookup returns CDR1 SGHAT and CDR2 FQNNGV. CDR3 bases: TGTGCCAGCAGACCAGAACTAGCGGGCACTGTAGAGCGGTTCTTC. Translated: CASRPELAGTVERFF.

The gene calls are TRBV19 and TRBJ1-5; TRBD1 is a possible D gene (5 bases). This CDR3 is built from 13 residues. Trimming took off 8 bases at V and 5 bases at J, with 13 bases between the two ends. Germline V gives CDR1 LNHDA, CDR2 SQIVND (reference sequence). Here the CDR3 reads CASDQGYYQPQHF. Written as DNA, the CDR3 is TGTGCCAGTGATCAGGGATACTATCAGCCCCAGCATTTT.

A few counts support this clonotype. The genes are TRBV7-2 and TRBJ2-3, with D possibly TRBD2 on 6 matching bases. From germline, CDR1 is SGHTA and CDR2 FQGNSA. The CDR3 is 15 amino acids. V was pared by 0 bases and J by 0 bases, with 7 bases between. The CDR3, as DNA: TGTGCCAGCAGCTTAGCCGGGACTAGCACAGATACGCAGTATTTT. Amino acids: CASSLAGTSTDTQYF. Drawing the rest from reference TRBV7-2 and TRBJ2-3, the complete variable domain is GAGVSQSPSNKVTEKGKDVELRCDPISGHTALYWYRQSLGQGLEFLIYFQGNSAPDKSGLPSDRFSAERTGGSVSTLTIQRTQQEDSAVYLCASSLAGTSTDTQYFGPGTRLTVL.

The rearrangement uses TRBV7-3 and TRBJ1-4; TRBD1 is a possible D gene (5 bases). Germline CDR1 reads SGHTA; CDR2 reads FQGTGA. Trimming took 5 bases from V and 6 from J, leaving 13 bases between them. This CDR3 region has 14 residues. CDR3 in amino acids: CASSPTGRDEKLFF. In DNA, the CDR3 is TGTGCCAGCAGCCCCACGGGACGGGATGAAAAACTGTTTTTT.

V is TRBV20-1 and J is TRBJ2-2; a possible D gene is TRBD1 (6 bases). The V and J ends lost 2 bases and 8 bases respectively, with 24 bases between them. The V gene's germline CDR1 is DFQATT and CDR2 SNEGSKA (reference sequence). The length of the CDR3 is 17 residues. CDR3 in amino acids: CSARRLQGVFLGGELFF. In nucleotides, the CDR3 is TGCAGTGCTAGAAGGTTACAGGGTGTTTTCCTAGGTGGGGAGCTGTTTTTT.

The rearrangement joins TRBV5-1 to TRBJ2-1; a possible D gene is TRBD1 (5 bases). The V and J ends lost 5 bases and 8 bases respectively, with 14 bases between them. The CDR3 runs to 13 residues. Germline-derived CDR1 and CDR2 are SGHRS and YFSETQ. In DNA form, the CDR3 reads TGCGCCAGCAGGATATCCAGGGTCGATGAGCAGTTCTTC. It encodes CASRISRVDEQFF.

This chain connects TRBV2 to TRBJ1-6; possibly TRBD1 for D (5 bases). Per the germline V gene, CDR1 is SNHLY and CDR2 is FYNNEI. The ends were cut back, 0 bases at V and 5 bases at J, with 5 bases in the middle. The length of the CDR3 is 14 residues. The CDR3, as DNA: TGTGCCAGCAGTGAAGCGGGGGATAATTCACCCCTCCACTTT. This encodes CASSEAGDNSPLHF. Full variable domain (remainder filled in from reference TRBV2 and TRBJ1-6): EPEVTQTPSHQVTQMGQEVILRCVPISNHLYFYWYRQILGQKVEFLVSFYNNEISEKSEIFDDQFSVERPDGSNFTLKIRSTKLEDSAMYFCASSEAGDNSPLHFGNGTRLTVT.

V and J are TRBV6-1 and TRBJ2-5; 10 bases are shared with TRBD1. The V and J ends lost 6 bases and 4 bases, in that order; junction bases with no gene match: 5. Germline values: CDR1 MNHNS, CDR2 SASEGT. The CDR3 totals 14 residues. The CDR3 reads CASSRDRGGETQYF. The DNA of the CDR3 is TGTGCCAGCAGCAGGGACAGGGGAGGAGAGACCCAGTACTTC.

This clonotype was seen only a few times. The V and J genes are TRBV11-3 and TRBJ2-2; a weak D match, TRBD2 (5 bases). Germline V gene data show CDR1 as SGHNT and CDR2 as YENEEA. There are 14 residues in the CDR3. V lost 5 bases to trimming and J lost 5 bases, with 12 bases between them. In DNA form, the CDR3 reads TGTGCCAGCAGCAAGGGAGCGTGGACCGGGGAGCTGTTTTTT. Its protein product is CASSKGAWTGELFF.

The J gene is TRBJ2-7, the V gene TRBV7-6; D remains ambiguous. The germline V gene has CDR1 SGHVS and CDR2 FNYEAQ. Trimming took off 3 bases at V and 3 bases at J, with 9 bases between the two ends. The CDR3 consists of 13 residues. The CDR3: CASSLGWNYEQYF. In DNA, the CDR3 is TGTGCCAGCAGCTTGGGATGGAACTACGAGCAGTACTTC.